The 11 T cell receptor beta chains below all came from one sample that was sequenced in a study of T cells in Graves' hyperthyroidism and ophthalmopathy. TCR beta CDR3 regions were amplified from RNA transcripts. The HTBI primer set served for first-round RT-PCR of the TCR CDR3. One entry per CDR3 protein results from TCRdb running MiXCR on the multiplex PCR reads. The sample gives under 400,000 distinct CDR3 sequences, approximately 17% of which show up once; roughly a third is in the top ten. The material sequenced was blood. All receptors derive from a man aged 25 to 40 with Graves' hyperthyroidism.

This clonotype was detected a few times. This may come from a read error, since a much larger clone is one base off. This chain connects TRBV3-1 to TRBJ1-1; no reliable D call. V was shortened by 8 bases and J by 0 bases, with 10 bases between the two germline ends. The CDR3 totals 13 residues. The germline gives CDR1 LGHDT, CDR2 YNNKEL (reference sequence). The CDR3 loop reads CASGLSLNTEAFF. CDR3 nucleotides: TGTGCCAGCGGCCTCTCATTGAACACTGAAGCTTTCTTT. The full variable domain, its missing parts supplied by reference TRBV3-1 and TRBJ1-1, is DTAVSQTPKYLVTQMGNDKSIKCEQNLGHDTMYWYKQDSKKFLKIMFSYNNKELIINETVPNRFSPKSPDKAHLNLHINSLELGDSAVYFCASGLSLNTEAFFGQGTRLTVV.

This clonotype occurred many times. V usage is TRBV7-9 and J usage is TRBJ2-7; no definite D call. The germline gives CDR1 SEHNR, CDR2 FQNEAQ (reference sequence). Trimming pared 5 bases from V and 7 bases from J, leaving 18 bases between. The CDR3 extends over 14 amino acids. The CDR3 DNA reads as TGTGCCAGCAGCCCAAAAGGTTGGTCGATAGAGCAGTACTTC. As protein: CASSPKGWSIEQYF.

This clonotype was recorded many times. The V call is TRBV6-1, the J call TRBJ2-1, with D tentatively TRBD2 (5 bases). V dropped 5 bases and J dropped 6 bases, with 20 bases sitting between them. CDR3 length: 16 residues. Germline V CDR1 and CDR2: MNHNS, SASEGT. The CDR3 DNA is TGTGCCAGCAGTCGAAATAGCGACCGAAGAGGCAATGAGCAGTTCTTC. Translated, it gives CASSRNSDRRGNEQFF.

This clonotype was found a few times. This sequence joins TRBV4-2 and TRBJ2-3; no reliable D call. This CDR3 is built from 16 residues. Germline values: CDR1 LGHNA, CDR2 YNFKEQ. V lost 4 bases to trimming and J lost 2 bases, with 16 bases between them. CDR3 sequence: CASSPGVWALTDTQYF. Here the CDR3 DNA reads TGTGCCAGCAGCCCCGGCGTATGGGCCCTCACAGATACGCAGTATTTT.

To note about this clonotype: A much bigger clone sits one base away, suggesting this may be a read error. The V gene is TRBV30, the J gene TRBJ1-2; a possible D gene is TRBD1 (5 bases). The CDR3 is made up of 14 amino acids. Germline values: CDR1 GTSNPN, CDR2 SVGIG (reference sequence). The CDR3 spells CARSRGVISYGYTF. The CDR3 region has the DNA TGTGCCCGGAGCCGGGGGGTCATTAGCTATGGCTACACCTTC.

This clonotype was detected many times. The chain carries TRBV7-2 and TRBJ1-2; tentative D call: TRBD1 (6 bases). Trimming shortened V by 2 bases and J by 5 bases, and 15 bases separated the two germline ends. This CDR3 comprises 15 residues. Germline loops: CDR1 SGHTA, CDR2 FQGNSA. The CDR3 sequence is CASSLSGGVGYGYTF. The CDR3 bases are TGTGCCAGCAGCTTAAGTGGGGGCGTCGGGTATGGCTACACCTTC.

This clonotype showed up many times. The chain recombines TRBV30 with TRBJ2-2; D is perhaps TRBD1 or TRBD2 (5 bases each). Germline loops: CDR1 GTSNPN, CDR2 SVGIG (reference sequence). Between the trimmed V and J ends, which lost 2 bases and 3 bases, there was a span of 7 bases. There are 13 residues in the CDR3. CDR3 sequence (DNA): TGTGCCTGGAGTCGGGACGACACCGGGGAGCTGTTTTTT. Residues: CAWSRDDTGELFF.

This clonotype showed up many times. The rearrangement joins TRBV18 to TRBJ1-1; unclear D gene. This CDR3 region has 13 residues. The germline V gene has CDR1 KGHSH and CDR2 LQKENI. V lost 8 bases and J lost 2, with 12 bases in between. CDR3 in amino acids: CASSPGLNTEAFF. CDR3 nucleotide sequence: TGTGCCAGCAGTCCCGGGCTTAACACTGAAGCTTTCTTT.

This clonotype was observed many times. A junction end diverges from the germline sequence, so it may reflect a read error. The V gene is TRBV24-1, the J gene TRBJ2-7, with 10 nucleotides matching TRBD2. This CDR3 comprises 18 residues. Germline V CDR1 and CDR2: KGHDR, SFDVKD. The CDR3 bases are TGTACCACCAGTGGTCCCGGCCGATCAGCGGGAGGGCGTCACGAGCAGTACTTC. Its protein is CTTSGPGRSAGGRHEQYF.

V and J are TRBV19 and TRBJ2-3; D is possibly TRBD1 or TRBD2 (5 bases each). The CDR3 contains 17 residues. V lost 6 bases to trimming and J lost 2 bases, with 21 bases between them. CDR1 and CDR2 from the germline V gene are LNHDA and SQIVND (reference sequence). CDR3: CASSRSGHNPFTDTQYF. CDR3 nucleotides: TGTGCCAGTAGCCGAAGCGGACACAACCCTTTCACAGATACGCAGTATTTT.

The chain employs TRBV19 and TRBJ2-3; D might be TRBD1 (5 bases). The V gene's germline CDR1 is LNHDA and CDR2 SQIVND (reference sequence). This CDR3 is 18 amino acids long. Trimming took 4 bases from V and 0 from J, leaving 20 bases between them. CDR3 coding DNA: TGTGCCAGTAGTACGCGCAGGGTGGGGTCGATCAGCACAGATACGCAGTATTTT. As protein: CASSTRRVGSISTDTQYF. The variable domain in full, completed from reference TRBV19 and TRBJ2-3, reads DGGITQSPKYLFRKEGQNVTLSCEQNLNHDAMYWYRQDPGQGLRLIYYSQIVNDFQKGDIAEGYSVSREKKESFPLTVTSAQKNPTAFYLCASSTRRVGSISTDTQYFGPGTRLTVL.